This T cell receptor beta chain was sequenced in a study of CD8+CD57+ T cells in acquired aplastic anemia. Looking at the study overall: The study obtained an average of roughly 2.9 ug of DNA from sorted CD4+ and CD8+ cells. The study obtained 9 million to 13 million reads on average for CD4+ cells from healthy donors. Regarding the study as a whole: Patients showed no significant difference from controls in CD8+ Simpson's diversity. Both patients and controls carried the same twenty-nine CD8+ CDR3 sequences.

A remark on this clonotype: The target antigen is unknown.

V was shortened by 6 bases and J by 3 bases, with 9 bases between the two germline ends. The germline CDR1 and CDR2 sequences are DFQATT and SNEGSKA (reference sequence). The CDR3 extends over 11 amino acids. CDR3 and TCR beta VDJ profiling relied on a genomic DNA template. Each CDR3 protein is one row after TCRdb ran MiXCR on the reads. The table lists 80,000 or so distinct CDR3 sequences, about half of them singletons, with approximately 60% in the top ten. V gene TRBV20-1 combines with J gene TRBJ2-7, with D possibly matching TRBD2 (5 bases). The TCR originated in a human donor in good health, serving as a control. Sequencing was done on a sample of sorted CD4+, CD8+, or CD8+CD57+ T cells (not recorded which) from PBMCs. CDR3 nucleotide sequence: TGCAGTGCAAGGGAGTTCTACGAGCAGTACTTC. It codes for CSAREFYEQYF.